This T cell receptor (beta chain) derives from a study of CD8+ T cells in alopecia areata. Study observations and caveats: In patients, TCRs were shared less clearly than in mice, and HLA may possibly be involved.

This CDR3 contains 17 residues. CDR1 is SGHDN, CDR2 FVKESK, per germline. With V trimmed by 1 base and J by 5 bases, 6 bases remained unmatched. Extraction and reverse transcription of RNA yielded cDNA as the sequencing template. Profiled with immunoSEQ multiplex PCR; TCRdb holds only in-frame clones, not every one. The sample shows more than 150,000 clones, about 53% of them seen only once. Peripheral blood, together with lesional scalp punch biopsies, was collected from alopecia areata patients. Isolation of CD4+ and CD8+ T cells from PBMCs was achieved by sorting. Notes on this clone: Its antigen is unidentified.

The input for sequencing was CD8+ T cells sorted from blood, taken at week 0. This sequence originates from a human donor with alopecia areata. The chain is built from TRBV14 and TRBJ2-5; 14 bases line up with TRBD2. Written as DNA, the CDR3 is TGTGCCAGCAGCCAAGCCGGACTAGCGGGGGGTTGGGAGACCCAGTACTTC. It is translated as CASSQAGLAGGWETQYF.